This paragraph covers one T cell receptor (beta chain) sequence. Its antigen remains unidentified. Time point defined: sample taken at primary tumor resection. Unsorted whole RNA of tumor, nontumor lung or frozen PBMC was sequenced. The donors, 72 patients with untreated early-stage non-small cell lung cancer, provided the samples. TCRdb called the 5' RACE reads again in MiXCR, with one record for every CDR3 protein. The data hold 11,000 to 15,000 distinct CDR3 sequences, with 9.5% to 13% observed a single time. The sample is drawn from a study of spatial heterogeneity in lung cancer. About the study: Sequencing consistently turned up more beta-chain sequences than alpha-chain sequences. General study results and limits: Detection of ubiquitous tumor TCRs in blood was higher at resection than follow-up.

J lost 7 bases, V lost 5 bases, and 8 bases had no gene match. Per the germline V gene, CDR1 is SEHNR and CDR2 is FQNEAQ (reference sequence). CDR3 length: 15 residues. The TCR was taken from a male donor with early-stage non-small cell lung cancer. This chain joins TRBV7-9 and TRBJ2-1, with TRBD1 matching over 10 bases. Specimen: PBMCs, collected at surgery. The CDR3 spells CASSETGGALNEQFF. DNA of the CDR3: TGTGCCAGCAGCGAGACAGGGGGCGCTTTGAATGAGCAGTTCTTC.